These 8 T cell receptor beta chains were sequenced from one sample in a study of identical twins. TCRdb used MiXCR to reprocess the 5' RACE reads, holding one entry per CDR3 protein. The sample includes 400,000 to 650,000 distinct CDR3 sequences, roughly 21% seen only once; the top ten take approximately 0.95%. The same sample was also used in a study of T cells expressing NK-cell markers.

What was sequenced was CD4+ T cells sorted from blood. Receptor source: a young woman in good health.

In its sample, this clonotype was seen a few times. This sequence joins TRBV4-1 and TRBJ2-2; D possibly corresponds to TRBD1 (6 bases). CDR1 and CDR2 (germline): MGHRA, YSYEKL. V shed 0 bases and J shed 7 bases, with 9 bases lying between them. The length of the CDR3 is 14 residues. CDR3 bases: TGCGCCAGCAGCCAAGACACCAGGGGCGGGGAGCTGTTTTTT. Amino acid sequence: CASSQDTRGGELFF.

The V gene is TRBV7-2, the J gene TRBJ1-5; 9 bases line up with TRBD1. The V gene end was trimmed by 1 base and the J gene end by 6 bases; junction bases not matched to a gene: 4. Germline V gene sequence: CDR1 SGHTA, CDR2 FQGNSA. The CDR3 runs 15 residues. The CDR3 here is CASSLDHRGLQPQHF. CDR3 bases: TGTGCCAGCAGCTTAGACCACAGGGGGCTTCAGCCCCAGCATTTT.

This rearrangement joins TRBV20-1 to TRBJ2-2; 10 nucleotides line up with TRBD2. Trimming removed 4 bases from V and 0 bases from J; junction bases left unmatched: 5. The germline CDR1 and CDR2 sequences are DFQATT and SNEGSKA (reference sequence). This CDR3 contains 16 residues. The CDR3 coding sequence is TGCAGTGCTATGACTAGCGGGCCGGCGAACACCGGGGAGCTGTTTTTT. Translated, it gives CSAMTSGPANTGELFF.

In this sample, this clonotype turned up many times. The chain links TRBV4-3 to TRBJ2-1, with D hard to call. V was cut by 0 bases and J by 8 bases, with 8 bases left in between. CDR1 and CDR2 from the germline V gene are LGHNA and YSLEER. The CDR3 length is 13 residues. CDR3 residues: CASSQDRWYEQFF. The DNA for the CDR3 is TGCGCCAGCAGCCAAGACAGGTGGTATGAGCAGTTCTTC.

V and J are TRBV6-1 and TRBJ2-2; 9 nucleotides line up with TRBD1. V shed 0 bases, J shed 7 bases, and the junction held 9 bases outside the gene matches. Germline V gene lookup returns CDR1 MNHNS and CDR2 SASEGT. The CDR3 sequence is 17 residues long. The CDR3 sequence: CASSEAGGQGFGGELFF. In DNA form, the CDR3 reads TGTGCCAGCAGTGAAGCGGGGGGACAGGGTTTTGGCGGGGAGCTGTTTTTT.

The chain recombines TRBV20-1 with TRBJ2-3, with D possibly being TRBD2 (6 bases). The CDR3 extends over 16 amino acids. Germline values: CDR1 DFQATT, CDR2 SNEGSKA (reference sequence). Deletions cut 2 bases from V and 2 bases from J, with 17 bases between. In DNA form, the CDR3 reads TGCAGTGCTAGAAGGAGGAGGGGCGGGACCACAGATACGCAGTATTTT. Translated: CSARRRRGGTTDTQYF.

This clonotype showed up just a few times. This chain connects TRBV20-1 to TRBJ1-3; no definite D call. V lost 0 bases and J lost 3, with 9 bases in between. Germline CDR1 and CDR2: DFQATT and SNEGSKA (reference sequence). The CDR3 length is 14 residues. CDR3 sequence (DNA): TGCAGTGCTAGAGATTCGGTAGTTGGAAACACCATATATTTT. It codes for CSARDSVVGNTIYF.

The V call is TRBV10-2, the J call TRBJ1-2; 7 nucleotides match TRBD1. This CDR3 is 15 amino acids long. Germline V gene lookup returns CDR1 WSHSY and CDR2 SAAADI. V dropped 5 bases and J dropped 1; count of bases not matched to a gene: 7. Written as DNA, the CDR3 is TGCGCCAGCAGTCGAACAGGGGACTTTAACTATGGCTACACCTTC. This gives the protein CASSRTGDFNYGYTF.